These T cell receptor beta chains were read from a single sample in a study of control samples from healthy donors and cancer patients. TCRdb's copy holds only in-frame clones and misses some; the assay was immunoSEQ multiplex PCR. The sample includes some 170,000 clones, around 94% of them seen just once. Sample: PBMCs. Every receptor here comes from a man aged 60-69 years with colorectal cancer. The CDR3 runs from the conserved cysteine through the conserved F or W. The order of the fields is clone size, D gene, J gene, V gene, CDR3 protein, CDR3 DNA. D genes are given only for firm matches. A row's size may be missing; if present it is once, few, many or a size class.

clone_size: -
d_call: TRBD1
j_call: TRBJ2-2
v_call: TRBV5-4
cdr3_aa: CASSRTGGNTGELFF
cdr3_nt: TGTGCCAGCAGCCGGACAGGGGGGAACACCGGGGAGCTGTTTTTT

clone_size: -
d_call: TRBD1
j_call: TRBJ1-6
v_call: TRBV10-3
cdr3_aa: CATQGQGANSPLHF
cdr3_nt: TGTGCCACCCAAGGGCAGGGGGCTAATTCACCCCTCCACTTT

clone_size: -
d_call: -
j_call: TRBJ2-7
v_call: TRBV7-2
cdr3_aa: CASSLSNSRGEQYF
cdr3_nt: TGTGCCAGCAGCTTATCTAACAGCCGCGGCGAGCAGTACTTC

clone_size: -
d_call: TRBD1
j_call: TRBJ1-6
v_call: TRBV19
cdr3_aa: CASSLPGQAFNSPLHF
cdr3_nt: TGTGCCAGTAGTCTACCGGGACAGGCATTTAATTCACCCCTCCACTTT

clone_size: once
d_call: -
j_call: TRBJ2-1
v_call: TRBV27
cdr3_aa: CASSFVGEQFF
cdr3_nt: TGTGCCAGCAGTTTCGTGGGTGAGCAGTTCTTC

clone_size: -
d_call: TRBD1
j_call: TRBJ2-3
v_call: TRBV19
cdr3_aa: CASTGTGSTDTQYF
cdr3_nt: TGTGCCAGTACTGGGACAGGGAGCACAGATACGCAGTATTTT

clone_size: -
d_call: TRBD1
j_call: TRBJ1-1
v_call: TRBV5-4
cdr3_aa: CASSLAPGGTEAFF
cdr3_nt: TGTGCCAGCAGCTTGGCCCCAGGGGGCACTGAAGCTTTCTTT

clone_size: -
d_call: -
j_call: TRBJ1-1
v_call: TRBV12-3/TRBV12-4
cdr3_aa: CASRQTANTEAFF
cdr3_nt: TGTGCCAGCAGACAGACGGCGAACACTGAAGCTTTCTTT

clone_size: -
d_call: -
j_call: TRBJ1-4
v_call: TRBV18
cdr3_aa: CASSSRDGEKLFF
cdr3_nt: TGTGCCAGCTCAAGCCGGGACGGGGAAAAACTGTTTTTT

clone_size: once
d_call: TRBD1
j_call: TRBJ2-5
v_call: TRBV4-1
cdr3_aa: CASSHGRTGAQETQYF
cdr3_nt: TGCGCCAGCAGCCATGGACGGACAGGGGCACAAGAGACCCAGTACTTC

clone_size: once
d_call: TRBD1
j_call: TRBJ1-6
v_call: TRBV5-1
cdr3_aa: CASSRQQGPYNSPLHF
cdr3_nt: TGCGCCAGCAGCCGGCAACAGGGGCCCTATAATTCACCCCTCCACTTT

clone_size: -
d_call: TRBD2
j_call: TRBJ2-1
v_call: TRBV19
cdr3_aa: CASLAGGGSYRSFF
cdr3_nt: TGTGCCAGTTTAGCGGGCGGTGGTTCTTACCGTTCGTTCTTC

clone_size: -
d_call: -
j_call: TRBJ2-1
v_call: TRBV6-1
cdr3_aa: CASSEAPPGRARPYNEQFF
cdr3_nt: TGTGCCAGCAGTGAAGCGCCCCCAGGCAGGGCAAGGCCTTACAATGAGCAGTTCTTC

clone_size: -
d_call: -
j_call: TRBJ2-7
v_call: TRBV25-1
cdr3_aa: CASSEAGKDYEQYF
cdr3_nt: TGTGCCAGCAGTGAAGCCGGAAAAGACTACGAGCAGTACTTC

clone_size: -
d_call: TRBD1
j_call: TRBJ1-4
v_call: TRBV5-4
cdr3_aa: CASSARDSLNEKLFF
cdr3_nt: TGTGCCAGCAGCGCCCGGGACAGCCTGAATGAAAAACTGTTTTTT

clone_size: -
d_call: -
j_call: TRBJ1-1
v_call: TRBV4-1
cdr3_aa: CASSPMGLGTEAFF
cdr3_nt: TGCGCCAGCAGCCCCATGGGGTTGGGCACTGAAGCTTTCTTT

clone_size: -
d_call: TRBD1
j_call: TRBJ1-3
v_call: TRBV15
cdr3_aa: CATSRGDRGHGNTIYF
cdr3_nt: TGTGCCACCAGCAGAGGGGACAGGGGGCACGGAAACACCATATATTTT

clone_size: -
d_call: -
j_call: TRBJ1-6
v_call: TRBV28
cdr3_aa: CASSLWAADISPLHF
cdr3_nt: TGTGCCAGCAGTTTATGGGCCGCCGATATATCACCCCTCCACTTT

clone_size: -
d_call: -
j_call: TRBJ1-1
v_call: TRBV25-1
cdr3_aa: CASSETRVGSTEAFF
cdr3_nt: TGTGCCAGCAGTGAAACTAGGGTGGGGAGCACTGAAGCTTTCTTT

clone_size: -
d_call: -
j_call: TRBJ2-5
v_call: TRBV6-5
cdr3_aa: CASSITRQETQYF
cdr3_nt: TGTGCCAGCAGTATTACACGGCAAGAGACCCAGTACTTC

clone_size: few
d_call: -
j_call: TRBJ2-1
v_call: TRBV10-3
cdr3_aa: CAISDARGYFDEQFF
cdr3_nt: TGTGCCATCAGTGATGCGAGGGGGTATTTTGATGAGCAGTTCTTC

clone_size: -
d_call: TRBD1
j_call: TRBJ1-1
v_call: TRBV27
cdr3_aa: CASSTPGQGSTEAFF
cdr3_nt: TGTGCCAGCAGTACTCCGGGACAGGGGAGTACTGAAGCTTTCTTT

clone_size: -
d_call: TRBD1
j_call: TRBJ1-2
v_call: TRBV5-1
cdr3_aa: CASSGGTGQNYGYTF
cdr3_nt: TGCGCCAGCAGCGGGGGGACAGGGCAGAACTATGGCTACACCTTC

clone_size: -
d_call: -
j_call: TRBJ1-5
v_call: TRBV7-8
cdr3_aa: CASSRQTNQPQHF
cdr3_nt: TGTGCCAGCAGCCGACAGACAAATCAGCCCCAGCATTTT

clone_size: once
d_call: -
j_call: TRBJ2-7
v_call: TRBV7-2
cdr3_aa: CASRRDSSYEQYF
cdr3_nt: TGTGCCAGCAGACGGGACTCATCCTACGAGCAGTACTTC

clone_size: once
d_call: -
j_call: TRBJ1-2
v_call: TRBV30
cdr3_aa: CAWSMWGYGYTF
cdr3_nt: TGTGCCTGGAGTATGTGGGGCTATGGCTACACCTTC

clone_size: -
d_call: -
j_call: TRBJ2-2
v_call: TRBV19
cdr3_aa: CASSNQGVSGELFF
cdr3_nt: TGTGCCAGTAGTAACCAGGGTGTGTCCGGGGAGCTGTTTTTT

clone_size: -
d_call: -
j_call: TRBJ2-1
v_call: TRBV18
cdr3_aa: CASHRDPARNEQFF
cdr3_nt: TGTGCCAGCCACCGGGACCCGGCTCGCAATGAGCAGTTCTTC

clone_size: -
d_call: -
j_call: TRBJ2-2
v_call: TRBV10-2
cdr3_aa: CATTTGNTGELFF
cdr3_nt: TGCGCCACCACGACGGGGAACACCGGGGAGCTGTTTTTT

clone_size: -
d_call: -
j_call: TRBJ2-2
v_call: TRBV9
cdr3_aa: CASSVVPTGELFF
cdr3_nt: TGTGCCAGCAGCGTAGTGCCCACCGGGGAGCTGTTTTTT

clone_size: once
d_call: -
j_call: TRBJ1-2
v_call: TRBV6-6
cdr3_aa: CASIRGPNYGYTF
cdr3_nt: TGTGCCAGCATTCGGGGCCCTAACTATGGCTACACCTTC

clone_size: -
d_call: -
j_call: TRBJ1-1
v_call: TRBV7-2
cdr3_aa: CASSQRFSTEAFF
cdr3_nt: TGTGCCAGCAGCCAGCGATTCTCGACTGAAGCTTTCTTT

clone_size: -
d_call: -
j_call: TRBJ1-2
v_call: TRBV5-1
cdr3_aa: CASSLGDKYGYTF
cdr3_nt: TGCGCCAGCAGCTTGGGGGATAAATATGGCTACACCTTC

clone_size: -
d_call: -
j_call: TRBJ2-3
v_call: TRBV6-5
cdr3_aa: CASRKGEDTQYF
cdr3_nt: TGTGCCAGCAGAAAGGGGGAGGACACGCAGTATTTT

clone_size: -
d_call: -
j_call: TRBJ1-2
v_call: TRBV5-4
cdr3_aa: CASSLTVNYGYTF
cdr3_nt: TGTGCCAGCAGCTTAACGGTGAACTATGGCTACACCTTC

clone_size: -
d_call: TRBD1
j_call: TRBJ1-2
v_call: TRBV5-1
cdr3_aa: CASSWTGDYGYTF
cdr3_nt: TGCGCCAGCAGCTGGACAGGGGACTATGGCTACACCTTC

clone_size: -
d_call: TRBD2
j_call: TRBJ2-5
v_call: TRBV3-1/TRBV3-2
cdr3_aa: CASSQVLAGGHEEETQYF
cdr3_nt: TGTGCCAGCAGCCAGGTACTAGCGGGGGGACATGAGGAAGAGACCCAGTACTTC

clone_size: -
d_call: -
j_call: TRBJ1-3
v_call: TRBV5-1
cdr3_aa: CASRQPSGNTIYF
cdr3_nt: TGCGCCAGCAGACAGCCTTCTGGAAACACCATATATTTT

clone_size: -
d_call: TRBD1
j_call: TRBJ2-1
v_call: TRBV4-1
cdr3_aa: CASSHPRQGSTYNEQFF
cdr3_nt: TGCGCCAGCAGCCACCCCCGACAGGGTAGCACCTACAATGAGCAGTTCTTC

clone_size: -
d_call: -
j_call: TRBJ2-4
v_call: TRBV6-1
cdr3_aa: CASSEWTLSSKNIQYF
cdr3_nt: TGTGCCAGCAGTGAATGGACGCTATCGTCCAAAAACATTCAGTACTTC

clone_size: -
d_call: -
j_call: TRBJ2-7
v_call: TRBV21-1
cdr3_aa: CASSRVLAGLTYEQYF
cdr3_nt: TGTGCCAGCAGCAGGGTACTAGCGGGGCTTACCTACGAGCAGTACTTC

clone_size: -
d_call: TRBD1
j_call: TRBJ2-7
v_call: TRBV27
cdr3_aa: CASRFHLQGFNDEQYF
cdr3_nt: TGTGCCAGCAGGTTCCACCTACAGGGGTTTAATGACGAGCAGTACTTC

clone_size: -
d_call: -
j_call: TRBJ2-3
v_call: TRBV5-1
cdr3_aa: CASSQHRSDTDTQYF
cdr3_nt: TGCGCCAGCAGCCAACACAGGAGCGACACAGATACGCAGTATTTT

clone_size: once
d_call: TRBD1
j_call: TRBJ2-7
v_call: TRBV3-1/TRBV3-2
cdr3_aa: CASSHEGGIGTGKNEQYF
cdr3_nt: TGTGCCAGCAGCCACGAGGGAGGTATTGGGACAGGGAAAAACGAGCAGTACTTC

clone_size: -
d_call: -
j_call: TRBJ1-5
v_call: TRBV6-5
cdr3_aa: CASSSREGQPQHF
cdr3_nt: TGTGCCAGCAGTTCCAGGGAGGGCCAGCCCCAGCATTTT

clone_size: -
d_call: -
j_call: TRBJ1-4
v_call: TRBV6-1
cdr3_aa: CASSEMTGANEKLFF
cdr3_nt: TGTGCCAGCAGTGAAATGACAGGAGCTAATGAAAAACTGTTTTTT

clone_size: -
d_call: -
j_call: TRBJ1-3
v_call: TRBV6-5
cdr3_aa: CASSTSRGNTIYF
cdr3_nt: TGTGCCAGCAGCACCTCGCGTGGAAACACCATATATTTT

clone_size: -
d_call: -
j_call: TRBJ2-1
v_call: TRBV6-4
cdr3_aa: CASGYNEQFF
cdr3_nt: TGTGCCAGTGGATACAATGAGCAGTTCTTC

clone_size: -
d_call: TRBD1
j_call: TRBJ1-5
v_call: TRBV6-5
cdr3_aa: CASGTGLNNQPQHF
cdr3_nt: TGTGCCAGCGGGACAGGGCTAAATAATCAGCCCCAGCATTTT

clone_size: -
d_call: TRBD1
j_call: TRBJ1-4
v_call: TRBV5-1
cdr3_aa: CASSVPGTENEKLFF
cdr3_nt: TGCGCCAGCAGCGTACCCGGGACAGAAAATGAAAAACTGTTTTTT

clone_size: -
d_call: -
j_call: TRBJ2-7
v_call: TRBV19
cdr3_aa: CASSTRTEYYEQYF
cdr3_nt: TGTGCCAGTAGTACCCGGACAGAATACTACGAGCAGTACTTC

clone_size: -
d_call: TRBD1
j_call: TRBJ2-2
v_call: TRBV5-1
cdr3_aa: CASSITGTGPLRGTGELFF
cdr3_nt: TGCGCCAGCAGCATAACCGGGACAGGACCCTTAAGAGGCACCGGGGAGCTGTTTTTT

clone_size: -
d_call: TRBD1
j_call: TRBJ1-1
v_call: TRBV4-3
cdr3_aa: CASSQEGQGHTEAFF
cdr3_nt: TGCGCCAGCAGCCAAGAAGGACAGGGACACACTGAAGCTTTCTTT

clone_size: once
d_call: TRBD1
j_call: TRBJ2-5
v_call: TRBV4-3
cdr3_aa: CASSQDLGQGAKPETQYF
cdr3_nt: TGCGCCAGCAGCCAAGATCTCGGACAGGGGGCAAAGCCAGAGACCCAGTACTTC

clone_size: -
d_call: -
j_call: TRBJ1-2
v_call: TRBV6-2/TRBV6-3
cdr3_aa: CASSYLQGYGYTF
cdr3_nt: TGTGCCAGCAGTTACCTCCAGGGCTATGGCTACACCTTC